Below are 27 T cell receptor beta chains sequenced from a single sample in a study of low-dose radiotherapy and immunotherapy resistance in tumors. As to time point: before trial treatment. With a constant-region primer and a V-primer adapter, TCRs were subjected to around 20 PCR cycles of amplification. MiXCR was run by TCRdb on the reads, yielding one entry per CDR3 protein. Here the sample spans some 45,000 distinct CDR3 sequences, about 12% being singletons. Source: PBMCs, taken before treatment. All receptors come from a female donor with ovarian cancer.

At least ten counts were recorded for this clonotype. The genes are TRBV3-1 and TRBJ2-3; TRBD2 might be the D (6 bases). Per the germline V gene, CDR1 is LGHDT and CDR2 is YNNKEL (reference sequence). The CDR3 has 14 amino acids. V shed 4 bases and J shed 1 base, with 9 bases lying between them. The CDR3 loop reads CASSRGGGTDTQYF. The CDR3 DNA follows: TGTGCCAGCAGCCGGGGCGGGGGCACAGATACGCAGTATTTT.

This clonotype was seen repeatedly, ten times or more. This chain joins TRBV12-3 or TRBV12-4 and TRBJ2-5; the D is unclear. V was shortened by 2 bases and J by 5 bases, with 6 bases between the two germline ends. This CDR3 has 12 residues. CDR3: CASSLRGETQYF. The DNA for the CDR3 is TGTGCCAGCAGTTTACGTGGCGAGACCCAGTACTTC.

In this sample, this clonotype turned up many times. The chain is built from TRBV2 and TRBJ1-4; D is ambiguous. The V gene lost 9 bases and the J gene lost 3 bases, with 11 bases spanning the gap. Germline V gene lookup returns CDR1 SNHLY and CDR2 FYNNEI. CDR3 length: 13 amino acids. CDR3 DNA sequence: TGTGCCAGTGAAGGTGGACCTAATGAAAAACTGTTTTTT. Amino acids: CASEGGPNEKLFF.

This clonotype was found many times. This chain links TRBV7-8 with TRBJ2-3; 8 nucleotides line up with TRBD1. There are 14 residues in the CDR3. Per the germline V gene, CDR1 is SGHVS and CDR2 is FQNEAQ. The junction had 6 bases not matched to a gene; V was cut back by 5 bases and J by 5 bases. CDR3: CASSRGQGIDTQYF. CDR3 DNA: TGTGCCAGCAGCCGCGGACAGGGCATAGATACGCAGTATTTT.

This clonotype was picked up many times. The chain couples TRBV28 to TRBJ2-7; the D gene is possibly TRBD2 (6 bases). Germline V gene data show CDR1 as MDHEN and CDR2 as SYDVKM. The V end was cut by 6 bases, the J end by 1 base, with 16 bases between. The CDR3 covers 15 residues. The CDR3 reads CASRGVGGKSYEQYF. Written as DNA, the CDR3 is TGTGCCAGCAGAGGAGTCGGGGGAAAATCCTACGAGCAGTACTTC.

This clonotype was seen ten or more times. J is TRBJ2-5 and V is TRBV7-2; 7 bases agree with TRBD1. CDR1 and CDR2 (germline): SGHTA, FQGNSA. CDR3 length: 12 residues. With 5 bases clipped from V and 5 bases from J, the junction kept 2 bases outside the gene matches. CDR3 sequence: CASSLQGETQYF. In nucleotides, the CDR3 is TGTGCCAGCAGCCTACAGGGGGAGACCCAGTACTTC.

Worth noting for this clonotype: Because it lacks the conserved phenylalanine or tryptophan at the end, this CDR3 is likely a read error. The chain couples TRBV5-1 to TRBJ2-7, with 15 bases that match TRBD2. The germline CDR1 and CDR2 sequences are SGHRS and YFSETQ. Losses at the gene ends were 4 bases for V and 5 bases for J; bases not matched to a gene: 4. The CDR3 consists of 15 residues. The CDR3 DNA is TGCGCCAGCAGCGCGGGACTAGCGGGGGGCGACGAGCAGTACTCA. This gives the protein CASSAGLAGGDEQYS.

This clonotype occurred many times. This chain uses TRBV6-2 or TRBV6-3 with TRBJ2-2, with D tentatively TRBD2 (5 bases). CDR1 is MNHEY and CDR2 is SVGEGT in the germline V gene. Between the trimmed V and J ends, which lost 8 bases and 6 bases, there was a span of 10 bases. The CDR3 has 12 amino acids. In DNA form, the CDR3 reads TGTGCCAGCCGATTGGAGGCCGGGGAGCTGTTTTTT. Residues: CASRLEAGELFF.

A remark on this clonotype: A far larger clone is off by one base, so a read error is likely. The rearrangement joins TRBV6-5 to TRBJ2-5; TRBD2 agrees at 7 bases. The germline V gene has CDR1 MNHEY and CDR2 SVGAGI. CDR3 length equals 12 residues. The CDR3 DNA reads TGTACCAGCAGATTTAGCGGGGAGACCCAGTACTTC. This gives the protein CTSRFSGETQYF.

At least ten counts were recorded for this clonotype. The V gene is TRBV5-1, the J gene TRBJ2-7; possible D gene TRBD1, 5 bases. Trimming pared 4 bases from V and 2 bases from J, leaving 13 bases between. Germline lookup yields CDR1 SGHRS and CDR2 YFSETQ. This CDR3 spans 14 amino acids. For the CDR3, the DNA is TGCGCCAGCAGCGCGGACATCAAACCCTACGAGCAGTACTTC. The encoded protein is CASSADIKPYEQYF.

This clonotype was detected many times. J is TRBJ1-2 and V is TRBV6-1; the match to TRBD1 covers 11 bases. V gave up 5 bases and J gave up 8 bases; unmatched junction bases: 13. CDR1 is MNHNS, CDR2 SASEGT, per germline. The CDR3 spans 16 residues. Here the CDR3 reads CASSYGTGQGAGGYTF. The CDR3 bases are TGTGCCAGCAGTTACGGAACCGGACAGGGGGCAGGCGGCTACACCTTC.

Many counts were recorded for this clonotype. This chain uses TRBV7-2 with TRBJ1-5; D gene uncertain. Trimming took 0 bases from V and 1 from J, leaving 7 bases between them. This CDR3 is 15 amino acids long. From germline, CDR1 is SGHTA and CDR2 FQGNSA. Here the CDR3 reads CASSLALGSNQPQHF. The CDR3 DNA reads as TGTGCCAGCAGCTTAGCTTTGGGGAGCAATCAGCCCCAGCATTTT.

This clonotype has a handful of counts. CDR3: CAILAEYTGELFF. The CDR3 bases are TGTGCCATCTTAGCGGAGTACACCGGGGAGCTGTTTTTT. This chain joins TRBV13 and TRBJ2-2; D perhaps matches TRBD2 (6 bases). The CDR3 has 13 residues. Germline-derived CDR1 and CDR2 are PRHDT and FYEKMQ (reference sequence). The V and J ends lost 10 bases and 3 bases respectively, with 12 bases between them. Drawing the rest from reference TRBV13 and TRBJ2-2, the complete variable domain is AAGVIQSPRHLIKEKRETATLKCYPIPRHDTVYWYQQGPGQDPQFLISFYEKMQSDKGSIPDRFSAQQFSDYHSELNMSSLELGDSALYFCAILAEYTGELFFGEGSRLTVL.

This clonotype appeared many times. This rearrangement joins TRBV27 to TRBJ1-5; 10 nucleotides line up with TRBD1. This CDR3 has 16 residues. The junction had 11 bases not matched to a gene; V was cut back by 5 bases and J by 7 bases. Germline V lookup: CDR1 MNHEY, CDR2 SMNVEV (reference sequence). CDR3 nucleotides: TGTGCCAGCAGTGGCCGGGACAGGGGTGGGTTCCAGCCCCAGCATTTT. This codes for CASSGRDRGGFQPQHF.

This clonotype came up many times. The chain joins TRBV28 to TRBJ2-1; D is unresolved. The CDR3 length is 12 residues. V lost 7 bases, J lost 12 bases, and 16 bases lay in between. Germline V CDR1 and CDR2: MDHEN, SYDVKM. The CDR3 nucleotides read TGTGCCAGCACTCCGGTGCGCGGAGCGCAGTTCTTC. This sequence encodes CASTPVRGAQFF. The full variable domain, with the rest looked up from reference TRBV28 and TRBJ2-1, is DVKVTQSSRYLVKRTGEKVFLECVQDMDHENMFWYRQDPGLGLRLIYFSYDVKMKEKGDIPEGYSVSREKKERFSLILESASTNQTSMYLCASTPVRGAQFFGPGTRLTVL.

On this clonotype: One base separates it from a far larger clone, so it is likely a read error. CDR3 DNA: TGTGCCAGCAGTGAAATGGACTTATCCTACAATGAGCAGTACTTC. Protein sequence: CASSEMDLSYNEQYF. This sequence joins TRBV2 and TRBJ2-5, with D perhaps TRBD2 (5 bases). Trimming left V 2 bases short and J 11 bases short, with 21 bases between. CDR1 is SNHLY and CDR2 is FYNNEI in the germline V gene. The CDR3 has 15 residues.

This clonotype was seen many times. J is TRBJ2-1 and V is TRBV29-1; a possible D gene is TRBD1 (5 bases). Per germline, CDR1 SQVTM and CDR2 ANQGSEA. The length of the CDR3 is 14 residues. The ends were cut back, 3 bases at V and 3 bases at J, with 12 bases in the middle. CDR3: CSVDQGLGYNEQFF. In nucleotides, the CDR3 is TGCAGCGTTGACCAGGGTCTGGGCTACAATGAGCAGTTCTTC.

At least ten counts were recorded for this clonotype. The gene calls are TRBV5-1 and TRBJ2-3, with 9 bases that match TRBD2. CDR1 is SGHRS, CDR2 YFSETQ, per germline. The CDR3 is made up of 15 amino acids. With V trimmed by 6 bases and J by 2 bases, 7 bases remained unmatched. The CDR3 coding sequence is TGCGCCAGCAAGCGAGCGGGGGGTCTCACAGATACGCAGTATTTT. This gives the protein CASKRAGGLTDTQYF.

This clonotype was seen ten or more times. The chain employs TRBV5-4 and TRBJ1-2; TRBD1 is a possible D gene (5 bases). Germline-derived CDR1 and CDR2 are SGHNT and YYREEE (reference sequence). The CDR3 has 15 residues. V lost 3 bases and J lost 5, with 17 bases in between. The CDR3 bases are TGTGCCAGCAGCTCCGACAGTTACGCCGTATATGGCTACACCTTC. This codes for CASSSDSYAVYGYTF.

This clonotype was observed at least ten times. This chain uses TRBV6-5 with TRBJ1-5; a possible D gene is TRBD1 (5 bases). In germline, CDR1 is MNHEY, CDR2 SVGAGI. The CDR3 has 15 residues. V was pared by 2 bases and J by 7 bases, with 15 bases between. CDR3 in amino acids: CASSYSQGSGQPQHF. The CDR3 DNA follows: TGTGCCAGCAGTTACAGCCAGGGCTCGGGCCAGCCCCAGCATTTT.

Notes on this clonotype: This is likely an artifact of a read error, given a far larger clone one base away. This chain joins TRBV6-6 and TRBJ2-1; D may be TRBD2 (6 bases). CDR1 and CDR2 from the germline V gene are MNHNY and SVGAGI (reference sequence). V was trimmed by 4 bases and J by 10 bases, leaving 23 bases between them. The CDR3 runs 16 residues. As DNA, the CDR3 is TGTGCCAGCAGTTCCCTTTTGGGGGGTGTTTCCTACGAGCAGTTCTTC. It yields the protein CASSSLLGGVSYEQFF.

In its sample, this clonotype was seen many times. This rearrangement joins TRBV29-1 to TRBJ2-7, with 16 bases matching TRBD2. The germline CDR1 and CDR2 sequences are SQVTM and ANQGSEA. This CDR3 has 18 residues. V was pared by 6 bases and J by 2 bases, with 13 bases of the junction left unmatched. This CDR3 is CSVSGTSGRASSPYEQYF. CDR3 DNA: TGCAGCGTCTCAGGGACTAGCGGGAGGGCCTCTTCTCCCTACGAGCAGTACTTC.

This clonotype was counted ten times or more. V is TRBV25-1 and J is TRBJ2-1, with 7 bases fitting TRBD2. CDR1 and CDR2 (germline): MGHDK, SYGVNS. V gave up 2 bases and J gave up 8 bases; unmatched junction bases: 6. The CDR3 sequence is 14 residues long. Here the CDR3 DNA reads TGTGCCAGCAGTGAAGGGGCTAGCGGTCATGAGCAGTTCTTC. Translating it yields CASSEGASGHEQFF.

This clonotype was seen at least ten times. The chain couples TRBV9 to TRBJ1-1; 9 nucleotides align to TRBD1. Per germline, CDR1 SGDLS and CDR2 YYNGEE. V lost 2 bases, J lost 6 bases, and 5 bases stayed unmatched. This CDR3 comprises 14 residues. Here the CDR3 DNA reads TGTGCCAGCAGCGTTGGGACAGGGTCGGCTGAAGCTTTCTTT. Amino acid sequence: CASSVGTGSAEAFF.

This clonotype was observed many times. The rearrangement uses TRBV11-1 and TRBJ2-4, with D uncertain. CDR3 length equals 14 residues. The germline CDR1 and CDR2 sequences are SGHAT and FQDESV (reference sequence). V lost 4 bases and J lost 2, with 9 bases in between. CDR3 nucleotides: TGTGCCAGCAGCTCGGACGGCTCCAAAAACATTCAGTACTTC. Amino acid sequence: CASSSDGSKNIQYF.

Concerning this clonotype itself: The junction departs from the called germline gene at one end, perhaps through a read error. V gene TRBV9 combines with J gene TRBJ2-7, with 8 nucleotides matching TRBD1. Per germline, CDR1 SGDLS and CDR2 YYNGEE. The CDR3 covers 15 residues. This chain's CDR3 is CASSVGQGAVNEQYF. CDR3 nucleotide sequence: TGTGCGAGCAGCGTAGGGCAGGGGGCAGTGAATGAGCAGTACTTC. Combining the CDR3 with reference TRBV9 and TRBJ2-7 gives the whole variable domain DSGVTQTPKHLITATGQRVTLRCSPRSGDLSVYWYQQSLDQGLQFLIQYYNGEERAKGNILERFSAQQFPDLHSELNLSSLELGDSALYFCASSVGQGAVNEQYFGPGTRLTVT.

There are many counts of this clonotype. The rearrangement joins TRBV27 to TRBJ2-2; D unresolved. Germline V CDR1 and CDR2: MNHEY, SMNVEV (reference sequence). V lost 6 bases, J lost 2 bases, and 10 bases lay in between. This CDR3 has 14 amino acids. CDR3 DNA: TGTGCCAGCAGGGCGTTACTAAACACCGGGGAGCTGTTTTTT. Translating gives CASRALLNTGELFF.